This T cell receptor beta chain was recovered during a study of blood T cell repertoires in COVID-19. There are a few counts of this clone. The V gene end was trimmed by 6 bases and the J gene end by 4 bases; junction bases not matched to a gene: 8. Germline CDR1 reads SNHLY; CDR2 reads FYNNEI. The CDR3 covers 15 residues. Clones were sequenced by immunoSEQ multiplex PCR, and TCRdb holds only the in-frame ones, with some missing. The table records 88,000 or so clones, 65% to 90% of them present only once. V usage is TRBV2 and J usage is TRBJ1-5, with TRBD1 matching 8 bases. This sequence was found in a man aged 55 to 69 with acute or convalescent COVID-19. What was sequenced was peripheral blood. CDR3 residues: CASSKAGTGNQPQHF. CDR3 coding DNA: TGTGCCAGCAGCAAAGCCGGGACAGGTAATCAGCCCCAGCATTTT. The full variable domain, completed using reference TRBV2 and TRBJ1-5, is EPEVTQTPSHQVTQMGQEVILRCVPISNHLYFYWYRQILGQKVEFLVSFYNNEISEKSEIFDDQFSVERPDGSNFTLKIRSTKLEDSAMYFCASSKAGTGNQPQHFGDGTRLSIL.